This T cell receptor beta chain came from a study of cytomegalovirus exposure and HLA in healthy donors. Across the study: Membership in the Caucasian-associated ancestry cluster was found for about 84% of 398 genotyped donors. Study observations and caveats: A prior analysis recorded that most TCR beta V segments were productive about 87% or about 30% of the time. Cytomegalovirus status was reportedly diagnosed by the classifier with high sensitivity and specificity.

Germline V lookup: CDR1 LNHNV, CDR2 YYDKDF (reference sequence). This CDR3 contains 17 residues. V trimming: 1 base; J trimming: 3 bases; junction bases outside the gene matches: 7. Researchers ran the PCR with 60 Vbeta and 13 Jbeta primers. Libraries were prepared by immunoSEQ multiplex PCR; TCRdb keeps only in-frame clonotypes and omits some of them. The table lists about 150,000 clones, approximately 85% of them singletons, with about 2.1% in the top ten. Details on this clone: Its antigen remains unknown.

This sequence was found in a woman aged 18-29 years in good health and CMV-seronegative. What was sequenced was PBMCs. The rearrangement links TRBV15 to TRBJ2-1, with 9 bases aligning to TRBD1. This CDR3 reads CATSRVLDRGLYNEQFF. The DNA for the CDR3 is TGTGCCACCAGCAGAGTCTTGGACAGGGGACTCTACAATGAGCAGTTCTTC.